This TCR beta chain comes out of a study of radiation and T cells in renal cell carcinoma (TCRdb year 2020). About the study as a whole: Samples were obtained from a clinical trial, in which 15 Gy stereotactic body radiation therapy was delivered to primary renal cell carcinomas and nephrectomy was performed 4 weeks later. Across all 50 or so samples, more than 4,000,000 unique CDR3 nucleotide sequences, encoding 2,658,974 unique CDR3 amino acid sequences, were identified. TCR beta sequencing covered roughly 53 samples in total, comprising roughly 26 tumors and approximately 27 peripheral blood samples. Overall study results and their limits: With a single-armed trial design, the study had no way to address how radiation dose or scheduling affects the TCR repertoire. Dynamics of the blood repertoire were not tracked past 4 weeks after treatment. No pretreatment tumor biopsies were available, so the baseline intratumoral presence of clonotypes could not be determined. In blood, the top tumor clonotypes increased between baseline and 2 weeks post-radiation and then shrank by 4 weeks, which suggests that tumor-resident clones expanded only transiently.

TCR beta libraries were generated from genomic DNA with the immunoSEQ kit, following the manufacturer's recommendations. To prepare the libraries, a first multiplex PCR with proprietary primers was run, followed by a second PCR that added unique barcodes, and a bead cleanup was done after each round. A kit-provided positive control reaction and a negative control reaction were included in every sample batch. The final libraries underwent checking on an Agilent 4200 TapeStation D1000 ScreenTape, volumetric pooling, and quantification by qPCR. An Illumina NextSeq500 fitted with a MidOutput 150-cycle cartridge performed the sequencing, running 156 Read1 cycles and 15 Index1 cycles with the kit's custom primers. The pooled library was loaded at approximately 1.1 pM with a 20% PhiX control spike-in. The published analysis was carried out like this. Vendor-processed data were analyzed in R, and a clonotype was defined as all T cells sharing the same CDR3 nucleotide sequence. In the clone abundance analyses, frequencies were normalized to the 10,000 most abundant clones in each sample. Public T cell clones, averaging fewer than five per sample, were removed before analysis. An abundance difference of at least 32-fold between compartments was the criterion for calling clonotypes tumor-enriched or baseline blood-enriched. A beta-binomial differential abundance model was used to identify clonotypes that were expanded or contracted between blood time points. Tumor-blood repertoire similarity was measured with the Baroni-Urbani and Buser coefficient, and groups were compared using two-tailed Wilcoxon tests in R. Here the immuneACCESS table is served through TCRdb, limited to in-frame sequences with V and J called. Missing clones are a known gap in these copies; in checked studies unresolved V genes cover under half, and the rest lacks a known reason. The V and J calls and clone size are taken from that table; D and trimming were inferred from the DNA. In all, the sample holds roughly 150,000 clones, and 87% of those were seen once. The ten largest make up over 10% of the sample.

Per the germline V gene (reference sequence), MNHNY is the CDR1 and SVGAGI is the CDR2. From cysteine to phenylalanine, the CDR3 is 11 amino acids long. The entry retains the CDR3 DNA only, 33 bases that are in frame from base 1. V loses 8 bases of germline sequence and J loses 3 bases, and the interval between the two ends is 4 bases. The time point label for this specimen denotes: blood 2 weeks post-SBRT. The treatment or condition label on this specimen signifies: 15 Gy SBRT to primary tumor, nephrectomy 4 weeks later. To follow tumor-enriched clonotypes, peripheral blood was collected serially from radiation-treated patients at baseline and again at 2 weeks and 4 weeks after SBRT. Renal cell carcinoma with clear cell pathology was present in all patients. The QIAamp DNA Blood Mini Kit (Qiagen) was used to prepare genomic DNA for TCR sequencing. The analyses included only samples that passed all quality control checks.

As concerns this clone: This clone's antigen is unknown. Per-base qualities were not stored, and no clone one base away is much larger. Other nucleotide sequences from this sample produce the same CDR3.

This receptor was taken from a woman in her forties or fifties with renal cell carcinoma. The V and J genes are TRBV6-6 and TRBJ2-2, with the D gene uncertain. The material sequenced was blood, taken from a patient whose treatment included radiotherapy and nephrectomy. The CDR3 protein is CASRHTGELFF. The DNA sequence follows: TGTGCCAGCCGCCACACCGGGGAGCTGTTTTTT.